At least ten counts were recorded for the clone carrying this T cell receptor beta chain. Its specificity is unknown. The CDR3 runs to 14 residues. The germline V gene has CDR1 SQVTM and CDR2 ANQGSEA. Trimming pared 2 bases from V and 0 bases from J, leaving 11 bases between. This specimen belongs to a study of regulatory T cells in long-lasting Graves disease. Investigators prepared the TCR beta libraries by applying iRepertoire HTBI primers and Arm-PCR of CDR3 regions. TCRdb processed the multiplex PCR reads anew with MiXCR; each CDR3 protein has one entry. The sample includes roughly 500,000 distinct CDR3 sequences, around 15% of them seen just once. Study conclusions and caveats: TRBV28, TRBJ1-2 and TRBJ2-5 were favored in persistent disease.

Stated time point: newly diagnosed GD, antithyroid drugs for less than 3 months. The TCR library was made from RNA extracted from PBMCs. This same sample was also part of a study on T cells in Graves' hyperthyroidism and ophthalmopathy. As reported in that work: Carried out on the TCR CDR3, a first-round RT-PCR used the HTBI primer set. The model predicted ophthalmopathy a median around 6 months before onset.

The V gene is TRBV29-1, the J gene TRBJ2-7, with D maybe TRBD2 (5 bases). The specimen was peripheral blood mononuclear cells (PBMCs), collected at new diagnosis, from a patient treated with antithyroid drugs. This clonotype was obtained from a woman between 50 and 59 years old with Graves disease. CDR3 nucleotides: TGCAGCGTTGAACCAACCGGGAACTCCTACGAGCAGTACTTC. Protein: CSVEPTGNSYEQYF.